Each of the 18 T cell receptor beta chains below was sequenced from the same sample in a study of blood T cell repertoires in COVID-19. This table comes from immunoSEQ multiplex PCR, and its TCRdb copy is limited to in-frame clones, with some not included. The sample records about 240,000 clones, approximately 80% being singletons. Material: peripheral blood. These receptors came from a woman aged 80 or over with acute or convalescent COVID-19.

In this sample, this clone turned up once. J is TRBJ2-2 and V is TRBV6-5, with D perhaps matching TRBD2 (5 bases). CDR3 length: 13 amino acids. CDR1 and CDR2 (germline): MNHEY, SVGAGI. V lost 6 bases, J lost 6 bases, and 11 bases lay in between. CDR3 in amino acids: CASSGVRPGELFF. The CDR3 bases are TGTGCCAGCAGCGGGGTTCGACCCGGGGAGCTGTTTTTT.

The rearrangement links TRBV9 to TRBJ1-5; D gene ambiguous. Germline V lookup: CDR1 SGDLS, CDR2 YYNGEE. Trimming took 3 bases from V and 5 from J, leaving 12 bases between them. This CDR3 spans 14 amino acids. CDR3 DNA sequence: TGTGCCAGCAGCGCTGGGGTGGGAGATCAGCCCCAGCATTTT. This sequence encodes CASSAGVGDQPQHF. Full variable domain (outside the CDR3, taken from reference TRBV9 and TRBJ1-5): DSGVTQTPKHLITATGQRVTLRCSPRSGDLSVYWYQQSLDQGLQFLIQYYNGEERAKGNILERFSAQQFPDLHSELNLSSLELGDSALYFCASSAGVGDQPQHFGDGTRLSIL.

The chain combines TRBV4-2 with TRBJ1-2, with 7 bases identical to TRBD1. This CDR3 spans 16 amino acids. Germline CDR1 is LGHNA and CDR2 is YNFKEQ. J lost 6 bases, V lost 1 base, and 11 bases had no gene match. The CDR3 region is CASSQVLTGERDGYTF. Here the CDR3 DNA reads TGTGCCAGCAGCCAAGTATTAACAGGGGAGAGGGATGGCTACACCTTC.

V usage is TRBV2 and J usage is TRBJ2-7; 12 positions match TRBD1. CDR3 length equals 15 residues. V dropped 4 bases and J dropped 2; count of bases not matched to a gene: 3. Looked up from germline, CDR1 is SNHLY and CDR2 is FYNNEI. The CDR3 here is CASSGGDRGPYEQYF. Here the CDR3 DNA reads TGTGCCAGCAGTGGAGGGGACAGGGGGCCCTACGAGCAGTACTTC.

The chain joins TRBV6-5 to TRBJ1-5; 7 bases are shared with TRBD1. Germline trimming cut 6 bases from V and 5 bases from J; bases unmatched to any gene: 10. CDR1 is MNHEY, CDR2 SVGAGI, per germline. CDR3 size: 15 residues. CDR3 in DNA: TGTGCCAGCAGCGGGGACAGTCGGGGTTATCAGCCCCAGCATTTT. Protein product: CASSGDSRGYQPQHF.

The chain is built from TRBV28 and TRBJ2-3; tentative D call: TRBD2 (5 bases). The CDR3 covers 13 residues. V was shortened by 4 bases and J by 5 bases, with 10 bases between the two germline ends. Germline-derived CDR1 and CDR2 are MDHEN and SYDVKM. The CDR3: CASSSPGVDTQYF. The CDR3 nucleotides are TGTGCCAGCAGTTCCCCCGGGGTAGATACGCAGTATTTT.

The chain is built from TRBV2 and TRBJ2-7; maybe TRBD1 (6 bases). The V end lost 2 bases, the J end lost 2 bases, and 13 bases lay between the germline ends. CDR3 size: 15 residues. CDR1 SNHLY and CDR2 FYNNEI come from the germline V gene. In nucleotides, the CDR3 is TGTGCCAGCAGTGAATTCGACAGGAGTCCCTACGAGCAGTACTTC. This codes for CASSEFDRSPYEQYF.

This clone appeared a few times. The chain recombines TRBV2 with TRBJ2-5; D perhaps matches TRBD2 (6 bases). Trimming took off 3 bases at V and 11 bases at J, with 13 bases between the two ends. Germline V gene sequence: CDR1 SNHLY, CDR2 FYNNEI. This CDR3 region has 12 residues. The CDR3 bases are TGTGCCAGCAGTGACGGGACTTTGACTCAGTACTTC. It specifies CASSDGTLTQYF.

The genes are TRBV5-4 and TRBJ1-1, with 9 bases identical to TRBD1. CDR1 and CDR2 from the germline V gene are SGHNT and YYREEE (reference sequence). The J segment lost 0 bases and the V segment lost 4 bases, leaving 10 bases of the junction unmatched. CDR3 length: 17 amino acids. The CDR3 nucleotides read TGTGCCAGCAGCGAACCGGGACAGGGTTTCATGAACACTGAAGCTTTCTTT. Translating gives CASSEPGQGFMNTEAFF.

This rearrangement joins TRBV3-1 (or the pseudogene TRBV3-2) to TRBJ2-7; 12 nucleotides align to TRBD1. J lost 5 bases, V lost 1 base, and 12 bases had no gene match. Per germline, CDR1 LGHDT and CDR2 YNNKEL (reference sequence). The CDR3 has 18 amino acids. CDR3 protein: CASSQASLLGQGAHEQYF. The CDR3 DNA reads as TGTGCCAGCAGCCAAGCCTCGCTTTTGGGACAGGGGGCACACGAGCAGTACTTC.

The chain recombines TRBV4-1 with TRBJ1-2; 7 positions agree with TRBD1. The germline gives CDR1 MGHRA, CDR2 YSYEKL. Trimming at V came to 2 bases and at J to 0 bases, leaving 3 bases not matched to a gene. The CDR3 has 15 residues. CDR3 sequence: CASSQRQGANYGYTF. The CDR3, as DNA: TGCGCCAGCAGCCAAAGACAGGGTGCTAACTATGGCTACACCTTC.

The chain joins TRBV6-6 to TRBJ1-5, with D perhaps matching TRBD1 (5 bases). The CDR3 has 15 amino acids. CDR1 and CDR2 from the germline V gene are MNHNY and SVGAGI (reference sequence). V was shortened by 6 bases and J by 4 bases, with 16 bases between the two germline ends. This chain's CDR3 is CASSSVGLRNQPQHF. The CDR3, as DNA: TGTGCCAGCAGCTCAGTGGGGCTCCGTAATCAGCCCCAGCATTTT.

The chain links TRBV2 to TRBJ2-2; 8 positions agree with TRBD2. CDR3 length equals 16 residues. Germline CDR1 is SNHLY and CDR2 is FYNNEI. J was trimmed by 0 bases and V by 4 bases; bases with no gene match: 4. The CDR3 region has the DNA TGTGCCAGCAGTGTCCGGGGGGGCGCGAACACCGGGGAGCTGTTTTTT. Residues: CASSVRGGANTGELFF.

The gene calls are TRBV5-1 and TRBJ1-1; D remains unclear. The CDR3 totals 15 residues. Trimming took off 5 bases at V and 1 base at J, with 15 bases between the two ends. Looked up from germline, CDR1 is SGHRS and CDR2 is YFSETQ. CDR3 residues: CASRSSGSQNTEAFF. The DNA of the CDR3 is TGCGCCAGCAGATCGTCCGGGAGCCAGAACACTGAAGCTTTCTTT.

This sequence joins TRBV2 and TRBJ2-5; TRBD2 might be the D (6 bases). The CDR3 spans 16 residues. Germline V gene lookup returns CDR1 SNHLY and CDR2 FYNNEI. The V gene lost 5 bases and the J gene lost 5 bases, with 21 bases spanning the gap. The CDR3 protein is CASSSPRLARGETQYF. CDR3 DNA sequence: TGTGCCAGCAGTTCCCCCCGACTGGCCCGGGGGGAGACCCAGTACTTC. The full variable domain, in which reference TRBV2 and TRBJ2-5 provide the parts outside the CDR3, is EPEVTQTPSHQVTQMGQEVILRCVPISNHLYFYWYRQILGQKVEFLVSFYNNEISEKSEIFDDQFSVERPDGSNFTLKIRSTKLEDSAMYFCASSSPRLARGETQYFGPGTRLLVL.

This chain connects TRBV4-1 to TRBJ1-3; 8 nucleotides agree with TRBD1. This CDR3 comprises 14 residues. Germline assignment: CDR1 MGHRA and CDR2 YSYEKL. The ends lost 4 bases at V and 6 bases at J; junction bases unmatched: 5. The DNA for the CDR3 is TGCGCCAGCAGCCTGGACAGGGTGTCAAACACCATATATTTT. It yields the protein CASSLDRVSNTIYF.

The chain uses TRBV10-2 and TRBJ1-4; D might be TRBD1 (6 bases). The V gene's germline CDR1 is WSHSY and CDR2 SAAADI. This CDR3 has 14 residues. The germline V and J ends were trimmed by 0 bases and 16 bases, with 18 bases remaining between them. CDR3 residues: CASSESTLSQGRFF. The CDR3 DNA sequence: TGCGCCAGCAGTGAGTCGACTCTTAGCCAGGGGAGGTTTTTT.

This clone was found a few times. This chain uses TRBV7-2 with TRBJ1-5; D uncertain. The CDR3 totals 15 residues. V lost 1 base and J lost 2, with 9 bases in between. The germline CDR1 and CDR2 sequences are SGHTA and FQGNSA. The CDR3 DNA is TGTGCCAGCAGCTTAGGGAGTTCGGGCAATCAGCCCCAGCATTTT. Translated: CASSLGSSGNQPQHF.